Each of the 2 T cell receptor beta chains below was sequenced from the same sample in a study of cytomegalovirus exposure and HLA in healthy donors. PCR was performed using 60 Vbeta and 13 Jbeta primers. TCRdb keeps only in-frame clones here, not all; method: immunoSEQ multiplex PCR. Of about 200,000 clones listed, about four fifths were seen once; the top ten hold around 0.42%. Input material: PBMCs. Receptors originate from a male donor in good health and CMV-seropositive.

This chain connects TRBV5-6 to TRBJ2-3; 13 positions match TRBD2. CDR3 length equals 15 residues. Per the germline V gene, CDR1 is SGHDT and CDR2 is YYEEEE. V trimming: 3 bases; J trimming: 6 bases; junction bases outside the gene matches: 4. The CDR3 spells CASSWGTSGADTQYF. The CDR3 bases are TGTGCCAGCAGCTGGGGGACTAGCGGGGCTGATACGCAGTATTTT.

This clone was observed once. The chain carries TRBV4-2 and TRBJ2-5; 9 positions match TRBD1. Germline V gene lookup returns CDR1 LGHNA and CDR2 YNFKEQ. J was trimmed by 0 bases and V by 0 bases; bases with no gene match: 2. CDR3 size: 16 residues. The CDR3 DNA reads as TGTGCCAGCAGCCAAGAGGACAGGGGTTACCAAGAGACCCAGTACTTC. This gives the protein CASSQEDRGYQETQYF.